This TCR beta chain came from a study of shared clonotypes between healthy human individuals. Libraries were prepared by immunoSEQ multiplex PCR; TCRdb keeps only in-frame clonotypes and omits some of them. The table records around 2,100,000 clones, just under 95% of them present only once. On this clone itself: Its antigen is not identified.

CD45RO negativity and positive selection for CCR7 defined naive CD8 cells, a population that excluded terminally differentiated effector memory CD45RA+ cells. This CDR3 region has 16 residues. In germline, CDR1 is SGHVS, CDR2 FNYEAQ. V gave up 0 bases and J gave up 5 bases, with 16 bases separating them. Study conclusions and caveats: Approximately 4.5% was the fraction of naive CD4 clonotypes found shared across a handful of donors.

The receptor's source is a young man in good health. V usage is TRBV7-6 and J usage is TRBJ2-5; D is possibly TRBD1 (5 bases). Sequences were obtained from naive CD8+ T cells sorted from blood. This chain's CDR3 is CASSLALEGELETQYF. The CDR3 bases are TGTGCCAGCAGCTTAGCGTTAGAAGGGGAATTGGAGACCCAGTACTTC.